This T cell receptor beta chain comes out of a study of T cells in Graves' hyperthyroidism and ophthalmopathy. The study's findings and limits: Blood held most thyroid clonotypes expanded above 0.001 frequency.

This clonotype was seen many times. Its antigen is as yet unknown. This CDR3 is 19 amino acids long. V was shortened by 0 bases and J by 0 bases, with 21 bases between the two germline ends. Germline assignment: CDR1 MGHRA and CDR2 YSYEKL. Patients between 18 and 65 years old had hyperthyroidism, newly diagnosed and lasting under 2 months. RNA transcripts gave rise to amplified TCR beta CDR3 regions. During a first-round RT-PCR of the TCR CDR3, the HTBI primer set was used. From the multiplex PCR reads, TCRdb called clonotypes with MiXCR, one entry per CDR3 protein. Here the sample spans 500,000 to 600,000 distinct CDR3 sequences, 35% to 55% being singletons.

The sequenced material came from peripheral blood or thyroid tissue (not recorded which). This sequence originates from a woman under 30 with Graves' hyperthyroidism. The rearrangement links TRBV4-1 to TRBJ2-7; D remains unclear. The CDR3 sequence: CASSQDLRLTGISSYEQYF. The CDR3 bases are TGCGCCAGCAGCCAAGATCTTAGACTGACTGGGATCAGCTCCTACGAGCAGTACTTC.